This T cell receptor (beta chain) was sequenced during a study of T cell clones after liver transplantation. CDR1 and CDR2 (germline): SGHDT, YYEEEE. The V and J ends lost 9 bases and 2 bases, in that order; junction bases with no gene match: 9. The CDR3 length is 14 residues. Sequencing used immunoSEQ multiplex PCR; TCRdb keeps in-frame clones, though not all of them. The sample consists of about 74,000 clones, about four fifths of them appearing once. The sample in question was CD4+ T cells from blood, obtained before liver transplant. The V gene is TRBV5-6, the J gene TRBJ2-5; 8 bases fit TRBD2. The sequence derives from a human donor who received a liver transplant. CDR3 in DNA: TGTGCCAATCAAGCGGGAGAGCTACAAGAGACCCAGTACTTC. Protein: CANQAGELQETQYF.